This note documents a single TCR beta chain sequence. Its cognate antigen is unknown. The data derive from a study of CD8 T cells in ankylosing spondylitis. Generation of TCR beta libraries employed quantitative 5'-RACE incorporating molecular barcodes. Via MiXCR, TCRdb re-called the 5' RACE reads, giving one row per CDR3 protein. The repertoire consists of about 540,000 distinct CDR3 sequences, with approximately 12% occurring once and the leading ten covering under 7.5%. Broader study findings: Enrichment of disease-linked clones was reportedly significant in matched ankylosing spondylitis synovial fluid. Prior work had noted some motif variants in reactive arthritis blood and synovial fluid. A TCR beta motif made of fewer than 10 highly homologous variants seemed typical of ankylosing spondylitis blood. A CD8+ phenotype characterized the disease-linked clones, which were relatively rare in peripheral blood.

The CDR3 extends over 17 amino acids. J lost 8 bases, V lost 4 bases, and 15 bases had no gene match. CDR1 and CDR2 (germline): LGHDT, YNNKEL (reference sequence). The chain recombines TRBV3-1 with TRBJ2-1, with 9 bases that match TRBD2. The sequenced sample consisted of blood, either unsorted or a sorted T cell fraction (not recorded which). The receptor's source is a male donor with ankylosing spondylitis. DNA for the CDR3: TGTGCCAGCAGCCCTGTATCGGGGGTAGCGGGAGCTTATGAGCAGTTCTTC. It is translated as CASSPVSGVAGAYEQFF.